This note documents a single T cell receptor (beta chain) sequence. Its specificity is not known. Trimming took off 4 bases at V and 6 bases at J, with 8 bases between the two ends. The CDR3 is 12 amino acids. Germline loops: CDR1 SGHDT, CDR2 YYEEEE. These data are taken from a study of CD8+CD57+ T cells in acquired aplastic anemia. Study background: Healthy donor CD4+ samples were sequenced to a depth that averaged about 10.8 million reads. Findings of the study overall: Fewer than 35 sequences, all CD8+ CDR3, were shared between patients and controls.

Profiling of TCR beta VDJ combinations and CDR3 sequences used genomic DNA as template. TCRdb used MiXCR to reprocess the reads, holding one entry per CDR3 protein. Of 150,000 to 200,000 distinct CDR3 sequences in the sample, about three fifths are singletons; the top ten hold 45% to 50%. The chain has TRBV5-6 and TRBJ2-1, with D unclear. The sample was sorted CD4+, CD8+, or CD8+CD57+ T cells (not recorded which) from PBMCs. This clonotype originated in a human donor in good health. The CDR3 sequence is CASSAPGNEQFF. CDR3 DNA: TGTGCCAGCAGCGCCCCTGGCAATGAGCAGTTCTTC.